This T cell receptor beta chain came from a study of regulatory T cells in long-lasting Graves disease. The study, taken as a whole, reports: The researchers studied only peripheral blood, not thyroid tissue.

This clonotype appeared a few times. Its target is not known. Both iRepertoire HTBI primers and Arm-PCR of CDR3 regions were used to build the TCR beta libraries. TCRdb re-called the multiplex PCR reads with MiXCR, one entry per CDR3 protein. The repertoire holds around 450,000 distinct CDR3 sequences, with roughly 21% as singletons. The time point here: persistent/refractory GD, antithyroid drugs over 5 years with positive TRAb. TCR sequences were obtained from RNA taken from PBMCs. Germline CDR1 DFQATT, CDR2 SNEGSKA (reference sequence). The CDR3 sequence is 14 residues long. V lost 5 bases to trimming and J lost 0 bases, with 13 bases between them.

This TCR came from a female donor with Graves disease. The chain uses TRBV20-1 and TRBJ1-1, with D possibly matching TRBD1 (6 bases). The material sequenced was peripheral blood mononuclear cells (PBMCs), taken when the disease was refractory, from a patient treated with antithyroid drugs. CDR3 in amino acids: CSAGSAGVNTEAFF. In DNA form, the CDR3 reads TGCAGTGCTGGTTCGGCAGGGGTGAACACTGAAGCTTTCTTT.